The next 25 T cell receptor beta chains were all read from a single sample in a study of cytomegalovirus exposure and HLA in healthy donors. The study ran its PCR with 60 Vbeta and 13 Jbeta primers. Only in-frame clones appear in the TCRdb table, and some are missing; sequencing was by immunoSEQ multiplex PCR. The data show roughly 80,000 clones, approximately 80% seen once. The source material was PBMCs. These receptors originate from a man in his forties in good health and CMV-seronegative.

This clone was seen a single time. V gene TRBV21-1 combines with J gene TRBJ1-1. TRBV21-1 is tagged as a pseudogene. This CDR3 has 15 amino acids. CDR3 in amino acids: CASSKVRDSNTEAFF. The CDR3 DNA sequence: TGTGCCAGCAGCAAAGTGAGGGACTCGAACACTGAAGCTTTCTTT.

V and J are TRBV27 and TRBJ1-2, with D possibly TRBD1 on 5 matching bases. The CDR3 has 16 residues. Per the germline V gene, CDR1 is MNHEY and CDR2 is SMNVEV (reference sequence). Trimming took off 3 bases at V and 0 bases at J, with 14 bases between the two ends. The CDR3 is CASSFRVANPNYGYTF. The DNA of the CDR3 is TGTGCCAGCAGTTTCAGGGTAGCAAACCCTAACTATGGCTACACCTTC.

The rearrangement links TRBV2 to TRBJ1-1; TRBD1 is a possible D gene (5 bases). Trimming cost V 4 bases and J 1 base, with 10 bases left between them. Per germline, CDR1 SNHLY and CDR2 FYNNEI. The CDR3 loop spans 14 amino acids. The DNA of the CDR3 is TGTGCCAGCAGTGGCCAGGGCGCGAACACTGAAGCTTTCTTT. This gives the protein CASSGQGANTEAFF. Complete variable domain (other parts from reference TRBV2 and TRBJ1-1): EPEVTQTPSHQVTQMGQEVILRCVPISNHLYFYWYRQILGQKVEFLVSFYNNEISEKSEIFDDQFSVERPDGSNFTLKIRSTKLEDSAMYFCASSGQGANTEAFFGQGTRLTVV.

The chain links TRBV10-1 to TRBJ1-1, with 9 bases matching TRBD1. CDR3 length equals 15 residues. V trimming: 3 bases; J trimming: 5 bases; junction bases outside the gene matches: 7. Germline loops: CDR1 WNHNN, CDR2 SYGVQD (reference sequence). CDR3 amino acids: CASSDGQGKRTEAFF. CDR3 nucleotide sequence: TGCGCCAGCAGTGATGGACAGGGGAAGAGGACTGAAGCTTTCTTT.

This clone has more than one count but fewer than ten. This chain links TRBV5-1 with TRBJ2-5, with 8 bases aligning to TRBD1. The CDR3 spans 14 residues. V shed 7 bases and J 5 bases; nucleotides not matched to a gene: 10. Germline loops: CDR1 SGHRS, CDR2 YFSETQ. The CDR3 sequence: CASRLGDRSETQYF. Written as DNA, the CDR3 is TGCGCCAGCCGTCTCGGGGACAGGAGCGAGACCCAGTACTTC.

The rearrangement uses TRBV4-3 and TRBJ2-1; possibly TRBD1 for D (5 bases). The CDR3 contains 14 residues. The V gene's germline CDR1 is LGHNA and CDR2 YSLEER. The ends were cut back, 4 bases at V and 8 bases at J, with 15 bases in the middle. CDR3 residues: CASSRQERGYEQFF. The CDR3 DNA follows: TGCGCCAGCAGCCGACAAGAAAGGGGCTATGAGCAGTTCTTC.

Comment on this clone: One junction end disagrees with the germline gene, perhaps due to a read error. The chain recombines TRBV27 with TRBJ2-6; D may be TRBD1 (5 bases). The CDR3 length is 16 residues. The germline CDR1 and CDR2 sequences are MNHEY and SMNVEV (reference sequence). CDR3 bases: TGTGCCCGCAGTTTATCCGCAGGGTCTGGGGCCAACGTCCTGACTTTC. It specifies CARSLSAGSGANVLTF. The variable domain in full, with the rest retrieved from reference TRBV27 and TRBJ2-6, is EAQVTQNPRYLITVTGKKLTVTCSQNMNHEYMSWYRQDPGLGLRQIYYSMNVEVTDKGDVPEGYKVSRKEKRNFPLILESPSPNQTSLYFCARSLSAGSGANVLTFGAGSRLTVL.

The V and J genes are TRBV5-1 and TRBJ1-1, with TRBD1 identical over 9 bases. Germline-derived CDR1 and CDR2 are SGHRS and YFSETQ. V shed 4 bases and J 5 bases; nucleotides not matched to a gene: 18. The CDR3 contains 18 residues. This CDR3 is CASSKPQGADGRGTEAFF. In nucleotides, the CDR3 is TGCGCCAGCAGCAAGCCACAGGGGGCCGACGGTCGTGGAACTGAAGCTTTCTTT.

This chain links TRBV6-5 with TRBJ2-1; the D is unclear. The CDR3 loop spans 15 amino acids. V lost 4 bases and J lost 0, with 10 bases in between. The germline V gene has CDR1 MNHEY and CDR2 SVGAGI. CDR3 sequence reads: CASSFTGSSYNEQFF. The CDR3, as DNA: TGTGCCAGCAGTTTCACGGGTAGCTCCTACAATGAGCAGTTCTTC.

J is TRBJ2-7 and V is TRBV7-2, with TRBD1 matching over 7 bases. Germline CDR1 is SGHTA and CDR2 is FQGNSA. Trimming cost V 5 bases and J 3 bases; bases outside gene matches: 7. This CDR3 contains 14 residues. The CDR3 reads CASSSRDSRYEQYF. The CDR3 DNA reads TGTGCCAGCAGCAGCCGGGACAGCCGCTACGAGCAGTACTTC.

The CDR3 DNA is TGCGCCAGCAGCTGGGGGACAGGGAACACTGAAGCTTTCTTT. It is translated as CASSWGTGNTEAFF. The J gene is TRBJ1-1, the V gene TRBV5-1; 8 bases map to TRBD1. The CDR3 is made up of 14 amino acids. Trimming took 3 bases from V and 1 from J; bases not matched to a gene: 2. CDR1 SGHRS and CDR2 YFSETQ come from the germline V gene. The variable domain in full, with the rest retrieved from reference TRBV5-1 and TRBJ1-1, is KAGVTQTPRYLIKTRGQQVTLSCSPISGHRSVSWYQQTPGQGLQFLFEYFSETQRNKGNFPGRFSGRQFSNSRSEMNVSTLELGDSALYLCASSWGTGNTEAFFGQGTRLTVV.

This sequence joins TRBV5-1 and TRBJ2-1; the D is unclear. Germline CDR1 is SGHRS and CDR2 is YFSETQ. Trimming took off 0 bases at V and 0 bases at J, with 13 bases between the two ends. The CDR3 spans 17 residues. CDR3 in DNA: TGCGCCAGCAGCTTGGAAGCTACCCGGAGCTCCTACAATGAGCAGTTCTTC. Protein: CASSLEATRSSYNEQFF. Filled out from reference TRBV5-1 and TRBJ2-1, the complete variable domain reads KAGVTQTPRYLIKTRGQQVTLSCSPISGHRSVSWYQQTPGQGLQFLFEYFSETQRNKGNFPGRFSGRQFSNSRSEMNVSTLELGDSALYLCASSLEATRSSYNEQFFGPGTRLTVL.

The chain employs TRBV5-4 and TRBJ2-7, with D tentatively TRBD1 (6 bases). Trimming removed 4 bases from V and 3 bases from J, with 26 bases in between. CDR1 SGHNT and CDR2 YYREEE come from the germline V gene (reference sequence). CDR3 length: 18 amino acids. The CDR3 region is CASSGFPRTAESRYEQYF. CDR3 in DNA: TGTGCCAGCAGCGGGTTCCCCAGGACAGCAGAATCCCGCTACGAGCAGTACTTC.

The chain combines TRBV4-2 with TRBJ2-1, with D perhaps TRBD2 (5 bases). The V gene lost 0 bases and the J gene lost 0 bases, with 9 bases spanning the gap. The CDR3 contains 16 residues. The germline V gene encodes CDR1 LGHNA and CDR2 YNFKEQ. CDR3 sequence reads: CASSQEGSSSYNEQFF. The CDR3 DNA sequence: TGTGCCAGCAGCCAAGAAGGGAGTAGCTCCTACAATGAGCAGTTCTTC.

This chain connects TRBV7-2 to TRBJ2-1; 8 bases align to TRBD2. Looked up from germline, CDR1 is SGHTA and CDR2 is FQGNSA. The CDR3 sequence is 16 residues long. V was pared by 5 bases and J by 4 bases, with 10 bases of the junction left unmatched. The CDR3 sequence: CASSHSPRGGYNEQFF. In nucleotides, the CDR3 is TGTGCCAGCAGCCACTCCCCACGGGGGGGATACAATGAGCAGTTCTTC.

This clone was picked up a small number of times. The chain carries TRBV6-4 and TRBJ2-1; 12 bases match TRBD2. Per the germline V gene, CDR1 is MRHNA and CDR2 is SNTAGT. The CDR3 contains 15 residues. After removal of 4 bases from V and 2 bases from J, the junction contained 0 bases not matched to a gene. The CDR3 sequence: CASSGTSGAYNEQFF. CDR3 coding DNA: TGTGCCAGCAGTGGGACTAGCGGGGCCTACAATGAGCAGTTCTTC.

The chain joins TRBV7-2 to TRBJ1-1, with 8 bases fitting TRBD1. Germline CDR1 and CDR2: SGHTA and FQGNSA. V lost 5 bases to trimming and J lost 0 bases; unmatched junction nucleotides: 14. The CDR3 runs 18 residues. The DNA for the CDR3 is TGTGCCAGCAGCGATCAACCGGACAGGGCGGATCTGAACACTGAAGCTTTCTTT. Its protein product is CASSDQPDRADLNTEAFF. The variable domain in full, with the rest retrieved from reference TRBV7-2 and TRBJ1-1, is GAGVSQSPSNKVTEKGKDVELRCDPISGHTALYWYRQSLGQGLEFLIYFQGNSAPDKSGLPSDRFSAERTGGSVSTLTIQRTQQEDSAVYLCASSDQPDRADLNTEAFFGQGTRLTVV.

Only a few counts were recorded for this clone. The rearrangement links TRBV5-6 to TRBJ1-1; D might be TRBD1 (6 bases). Germline V gives CDR1 SGHDT, CDR2 YYEEEE. CDR3 length: 14 residues. Trimming left V 6 bases short and J 0 bases short, with 12 bases between. The CDR3 DNA is TGTGCCAGCACTCAGGGGACCGTGAACACTGAAGCTTTCTTT. Translation gives CASTQGTVNTEAFF.

V usage is TRBV5-1 and J usage is TRBJ1-2; no definite D call. Germline assignment: CDR1 SGHRS and CDR2 YFSETQ. Trimming left V 0 bases short and J 8 bases short, with 8 bases between. The CDR3 consists of 12 residues. This chain's CDR3 is CASSLDSWGYTF. The CDR3 DNA sequence: TGCGCCAGCAGCTTGGACAGTTGGGGCTACACCTTC.

This sequence joins TRBV7-9 and TRBJ2-5, with 8 bases aligning to TRBD2. After removal of 2 bases from V and 2 bases from J, the junction contained 7 bases not matched to a gene. The V gene's germline CDR1 is SEHNR and CDR2 FQNEAQ (reference sequence). CDR3 length equals 16 residues. The CDR3 sequence: CASSLIGGGFQETQYF. DNA for the CDR3: TGTGCCAGCAGCTTAATCGGCGGGGGGTTTCAAGAGACCCAGTACTTC.

This clone was detected only a few times. The V gene is TRBV19, the J gene TRBJ1-4, with D unclear. V was cut by 1 base and J by 10 bases, with 10 bases left in between. The CDR3 length is 13 residues. The V gene's germline CDR1 is LNHDA and CDR2 SQIVND (reference sequence). The CDR3 DNA sequence: TGTGCCAGTAGTATAGGAGGTGTGGGAAAACTGTTTTTT. As protein: CASSIGGVGKLFF.

This clone was seen once. J is TRBJ1-2 and V is TRBV5-1; the D is unclear. The CDR3 contains 15 residues. Germline-derived CDR1 and CDR2 are SGHRS and YFSETQ. V was trimmed by 4 bases and J by 9 bases, leaving 22 bases between them. The CDR3 loop is CASSLGPGEARSYTF. In nucleotides, the CDR3 is TGCGCCAGCAGCCTAGGACCTGGGGAGGCTCGGAGCTACACCTTC. The entire variable domain, with the rest obtained from reference TRBV5-1 and TRBJ1-2, is as follows: KAGVTQTPRYLIKTRGQQVTLSCSPISGHRSVSWYQQTPGQGLQFLFEYFSETQRNKGNFPGRFSGRQFSNSRSEMNVSTLELGDSALYLCASSLGPGEARSYTFGSGTRLTVV.

With respect to this clone: Mismatch with germline at one junction end may stem from a read error. The V call is TRBV7-9, the J call TRBJ2-7, with D perhaps TRBD1 (5 bases). Germline V gene data show CDR1 as SEHNR and CDR2 as FQNEAQ (reference sequence). The CDR3 is made up of 15 amino acids. CDR3 amino acids: CSSSLGQGKTYEQYF. The DNA for the CDR3 is TGTTCCAGCAGCTTAGGCCAGGGAAAGACCTACGAGCAGTACTTC. The full variable domain, completed using reference TRBV7-9 and TRBJ2-7, is DTGVSQNPRHKITKRGQNVTFRCDPISEHNRLYWYRQTLGQGPEFLTYFQNEAQLEKSRLLSDRFSAERPKGSFSTLEIQRTEQGDSAMYLCSSSLGQGKTYEQYFGPGTRLTVT.

This rearrangement joins TRBV5-6 to TRBJ1-5; D gene unclear. Trimming shortened V by 0 bases and J by 2 bases, and 12 bases separated the two germline ends. The CDR3 has 16 residues. Per the germline V gene, CDR1 is SGHDT and CDR2 is YYEEEE. In DNA, the CDR3 is TGTGCCAGCAGCTTGGGTCTGGGGAGGGGCAATCAGCCCCAGCATTTT. It specifies CASSLGLGRGNQPQHF. The full variable domain, completed using reference TRBV5-6 and TRBJ1-5, is DAGVTQSPTHLIKTRGQQVTLRCSPKSGHDTVSWYQQALGQGPQFIFQYYEEEERQRGNFPDRFSGHQFPNYSSELNVNALLLGDSALYLCASSLGLGRGNQPQHFGDGTRLSIL.

This sequence joins TRBV5-6 and TRBJ1-6; the match to TRBD1 covers 11 bases. Germline loops: CDR1 SGHDT, CDR2 YYEEEE. The CDR3 is 19 amino acids. J lost 0 bases, V lost 0 bases, and 5 bases had no gene match. The CDR3 nucleotides are TGTGCCAGCAGCTTGGGTAGGGACAGGGGGTCCTCCTATAATTCACCCCTCCACTTT. The encoded protein is CASSLGRDRGSSYNSPLHF.